The source of this T cell receptor beta chain is a study of control samples from healthy donors and cancer patients. Sequencing was performed with immunoSEQ multiplex PCR; in TCRdb, only in-frame clones are kept and a portion is missing. The table includes over 200,000 clones, almost 85% detected once. The CDR3 extends over 13 amino acids. The germline V gene encodes CDR1 SGHVS and CDR2 FQNEAQ. V was cut by 0 bases and J by 3 bases, with 6 bases left in between. The chain uses TRBV7-8 and TRBJ2-7, with D unclear. This clonotype originated in a woman aged 55-70 years with lung cancer. Sequenced input: PBMCs. CDR3 amino acids: CASSLAPGYEQYF. The DNA of the CDR3 is TGTGCCAGCAGCTTAGCCCCCGGCTACGAGCAGTACTTC.